These 29 T cell receptor beta chains were all obtained from the same sample, sequenced in a study of blood T cell repertoires in COVID-19. This table comes from immunoSEQ multiplex PCR, and its TCRdb copy is limited to in-frame clones, with some not included. The profile covers some 54,000 clones, with around 85% appearing a single time and 26% taken by the ten largest. Material: peripheral blood. Receptor source: a woman older than 75 with COVID-19, enrolled during active disease.

The sample holds a few counts of this clone. CDR3 amino acids: CASSPGARSSYEQYF. In DNA form, the CDR3 reads TGTGCCAGCTCACCGGGGGCCCGAAGCTCCTACGAGCAGTACTTC. The rearrangement joins TRBV18 to TRBJ2-7, with D possibly TRBD1 on 6 matching bases. V was cut by 3 bases and J by 0 bases, with 12 bases left in between. The length of the CDR3 is 15 residues. Germline CDR1 reads KGHSH; CDR2 reads LQKENI.

V and J are TRBV11-2 and TRBJ2-7, with 8 bases matching TRBD2. CDR3 length: 14 amino acids. V shed 5 bases and J 2 bases; nucleotides not matched to a gene: 5. Germline-derived CDR1 and CDR2 are SGHAT and FQNNGV. CDR3 sequence: CASSRRREAYEQYF. The CDR3 nucleotides are TGTGCCAGCAGCCGGCGGCGGGAGGCCTACGAGCAGTACTTC.

The rearrangement links TRBV10-1 to TRBJ2-3; a weak D match, TRBD2 (5 bases). Trimming stripped 8 bases from V and 2 bases from J, with 14 bases between. This CDR3 region has 14 residues. CDR1 and CDR2 (germline): WNHNN, SYGVQD (reference sequence). The CDR3 region has the DNA TGCGCCAGCTCGCAGCGGCCCTTCACAGATACGCAGTATTTT. Translated: CASSQRPFTDTQYF.

The CDR3 DNA reads as TGTGCCAGCAGTTGGCCGGGGAAGGTCTACACCTTC. This codes for CASSWPGKVYTF. This chain connects TRBV28 to TRBJ1-2; D is ambiguous. The CDR3 length is 12 residues. CDR1 and CDR2 (germline): MDHEN, SYDVKM. Trimming removed 4 bases at V and 10 bases at J, with 13 bases between.

V usage is TRBV5-4 and J usage is TRBJ2-3; a weak D match, TRBD2 (7 bases). V shed 9 bases and J shed 1 base, with 15 bases lying between them. In germline, CDR1 is SGHNT, CDR2 YYREEE (reference sequence). This CDR3 contains 14 residues. CDR3 sequence: CATKGGGGTDTQYF. In nucleotides, the CDR3 is TGTGCCACCAAGGGGGGGGGAGGCACAGATACGCAGTATTTT. The full variable domain, completed using reference TRBV5-4 and TRBJ2-3, is ETGVTQSPTHLIKTRGQQVTLRCSSQSGHNTVSWYQQALGQGPQFIFQYYREEENGRGNFPPRFSGLQFPNYSSELNVNALELDDSALYLCATKGGGGTDTQYFGPGTRLTVL.

The V gene is TRBV9, the J gene TRBJ2-1; 11 nucleotides align to TRBD2. Per germline, CDR1 SGDLS and CDR2 YYNGEE. V lost 4 bases to trimming and J lost 4 bases; unmatched junction nucleotides: 4. CDR3 length equals 15 residues. The CDR3: CASSKTSGEYNEQFF. In DNA form, the CDR3 reads TGTGCCAGCAGCAAGACTAGCGGGGAGTACAATGAGCAGTTCTTC. Full variable domain (missing parts from reference TRBV9 and TRBJ2-1): DSGVTQTPKHLITATGQRVTLRCSPRSGDLSVYWYQQSLDQGLQFLIQYYNGEERAKGNILERFSAQQFPDLHSELNLSSLELGDSALYFCASSKTSGEYNEQFFGPGTRLTVL.

The chain joins TRBV28 to TRBJ1-2; D is perhaps TRBD1 (5 bases). This CDR3 region has 13 residues. Trimming cost V 6 bases and J 7 bases, with 15 bases left between them. Germline CDR1 reads MDHEN; CDR2 reads SYDVKM. CDR3 loop: CASRGGDFGGYTF. CDR3 in DNA: TGTGCCAGCAGGGGGGGGGACTTCGGTGGCTACACCTTC.

This rearrangement joins TRBV11-2 to TRBJ2-7; 9 positions match TRBD2. The germline gives CDR1 SGHAT, CDR2 FQNNGV. V shed 5 bases and J 3 bases; nucleotides not matched to a gene: 11. This CDR3 region has 16 residues. In DNA form, the CDR3 reads TGTGCCAGCAGCCAATTAGCGGGAGTAGCAATCTACGAGCAGTACTTC. Translating it yields CASSQLAGVAIYEQYF.

The chain carries TRBV29-1 and TRBJ1-1; 8 bases line up with TRBD1. This CDR3 comprises 13 residues. Germline-derived CDR1 and CDR2 are SQVTM and ANQGSEA. J lost 10 bases, V lost 6 bases, and 13 bases had no gene match. CDR3 sequence reads: CSVPGTGGVVAFF. For the CDR3, the DNA is TGCAGCGTACCCGGGACAGGAGGTGTTGTAGCTTTCTTT.

The chain recombines TRBV27 with TRBJ2-7; possible D gene TRBD1, 6 bases. The CDR3 runs to 13 residues. CDR1 is MNHEY and CDR2 is SMNVEV in the germline V gene (reference sequence). The germline V and J ends were trimmed by 3 bases and 2 bases, with 8 bases remaining between them. The CDR3 sequence is CASSFTGPYEQYF. The CDR3 bases are TGTGCCAGCAGTTTTACAGGGCCCTACGAGCAGTACTTC.

V and J are TRBV14 and TRBJ2-3; no firm D call. This CDR3 spans 13 amino acids. CDR1 and CDR2 (germline): SGHDN, FVKESK. The ends were cut back, 7 bases at V and 5 bases at J, with 13 bases in the middle. The chain's CDR3 is CASTPELGDTQYF. The CDR3 DNA reads TGTGCCAGCACCCCGGAGTTGGGAGATACGCAGTATTTT.

The gene calls are TRBV6-1 and TRBJ2-7; possibly TRBD2 for D (6 bases). Germline loops: CDR1 MNHNS, CDR2 SASEGT. V lost 3 bases to trimming and J lost 2 bases, with 14 bases between them. This CDR3 is built from 15 residues. This chain's CDR3 is CASSDTSFAPYEQYF. In nucleotides, the CDR3 is TGTGCCAGCAGTGACACTAGCTTCGCGCCCTACGAGCAGTACTTC.

The chain couples TRBV7-9 to TRBJ2-1; TRBD2 is a possible D gene (6 bases). V gave up 3 bases and J gave up 14 bases, with 14 bases separating them. This CDR3 contains 12 residues. The germline gives CDR1 SEHNR, CDR2 FQNEAQ (reference sequence). This chain's CDR3 is CASSLSAGGKFF. DNA for the CDR3: TGTGCCAGCAGCTTGTCCGCTGGGGGGAAGTTCTTC.

V usage is TRBV7-9 and J usage is TRBJ2-1, with no clear D. Germline V gives CDR1 SEHNR, CDR2 FQNEAQ (reference sequence). This CDR3 is built from 12 residues. V was shortened by 5 bases and J by 9 bases, with 11 bases between the two germline ends. CDR3 residues: CASSPYAAEQFF. DNA of the CDR3: TGTGCCAGCAGCCCCTATGCGGCTGAGCAGTTCTTC. Based on the CDR3 plus reference TRBV7-9 and TRBJ2-1, the full variable domain is DTGVSQNPRHKITKRGQNVTFRCDPISEHNRLYWYRQTLGQGPEFLTYFQNEAQLEKSRLLSDRFSAERPKGSFSTLEIQRTEQGDSAMYLCASSPYAAEQFFGPGTRLTVL.

The chain recombines TRBV27 with TRBJ2-7, with TRBD2 identical over 15 bases. From germline, CDR1 is MNHEY and CDR2 SMNVEV (reference sequence). Trimming removed 5 bases from V and 0 bases from J; junction bases left unmatched: 11. The CDR3 is 19 amino acids. CDR3 sequence: CASSTQGLAGGRSSYEQYF. DNA for the CDR3: TGTGCCAGCAGTACCCAGGGACTAGCGGGAGGAAGAAGCTCCTACGAGCAGTACTTC.

In its sample, this clone was seen once. The chain combines TRBV19 with TRBJ2-7, with 7 bases identical to TRBD2. Germline loops: CDR1 LNHDA, CDR2 SQIVND (reference sequence). The CDR3 length is 14 residues. J was trimmed by 3 bases and V by 5 bases; bases with no gene match: 7. The CDR3 bases are TGTGCCAGTAGTGGTGCGGGAGTCGGCTACGAGCAGTACTTC. It yields the protein CASSGAGVGYEQYF.

The chain is built from TRBV4-1 and TRBJ2-4; 7 nucleotides match TRBD1. The J segment lost 6 bases and the V segment lost 1 base, leaving 12 bases of the junction unmatched. The CDR3 is 17 residues long. The germline CDR1 and CDR2 sequences are MGHRA and YSYEKL. CDR3 nucleotides: TGCGCCAGCAGCCAAGCTGAAGGGGGCATGGTGGGAAACATTCAGTACTTC. Protein product: CASSQAEGGMVGNIQYF.

The CDR3 DNA sequence: TGTGCCTGGAGCACCGGGACAGGGGGCGGGTATAGCAATCAGCCCCAGCATTTT. This gives the protein CAWSTGTGGGYSNQPQHF. J is TRBJ1-5 and V is TRBV30; TRBD1 matches 12 bases. The CDR3 loop spans 18 amino acids. V lost 3 bases to trimming and J lost 0 bases; unmatched junction nucleotides: 9. Germline-derived CDR1 and CDR2 are GTSNPN and SVGIG (reference sequence).

This clone came up a few times. The genes are TRBV11-3 and TRBJ2-1, with no clear D. The germline CDR1 and CDR2 sequences are SGHNT and YENEEA. V was pared by 6 bases and J by 1 base, with 7 bases between. This CDR3 spans 13 amino acids. CDR3 amino acids: CASSSSSYNEQFF. CDR3 DNA: TGTGCCAGCAGTTCGAGTTCCTACAATGAGCAGTTCTTC.

The chain combines TRBV13 with TRBJ2-7; possibly TRBD2 for D (6 bases). The V end was cut by 5 bases, the J end by 2 bases, with 13 bases between. Germline CDR1 PRHDT, CDR2 FYEKMQ (reference sequence). The CDR3 spans 14 residues. CDR3 nucleotides: TGTGCCAGCAGCCGCCCTAGCGCAGCCTACGAGCAGTACTTC. Amino acids: CASSRPSAAYEQYF.

The chain has TRBV2 and TRBJ2-2, with D unresolved. The CDR3 has 13 residues. Germline CDR1 reads SNHLY; CDR2 reads FYNNEI. Trimming stripped 3 bases from V and 4 bases from J, with 6 bases between. The CDR3 bases are TGTGCCAGCAGTGAGAGGCGCACCGGGGAGCTGTTTTTT. This codes for CASSERRTGELFF.

This chain links TRBV24-1 with TRBJ2-2; D not resolved. Trimming cost V 1 base and J 1 base, with 3 bases left between them. Germline CDR1 reads KGHDR; CDR2 reads SFDVKD. CDR3 size: 14 residues. The CDR3 spells CATSDFRNTGELFF. DNA of the CDR3: TGTGCCACCAGTGATTTTAGGAACACCGGGGAGCTGTTTTTT.

The chain combines TRBV28 with TRBJ2-3; 8 bases fit TRBD2. The CDR3 totals 16 residues. Germline CDR1 reads MDHEN; CDR2 reads SYDVKM. V was clipped by 1 base and J by 4 bases; unmatched bases: 7. In nucleotides, the CDR3 is TGTGCCAGCAGTTTATTGGGCGGGAGGAGAGCAGATACGCAGTATTTT. It codes for CASSLLGGRRADTQYF.

The chain couples TRBV5-1 to TRBJ1-5; D ambiguous. V dropped 0 bases and J dropped 6 bases, with 13 bases sitting between them. This CDR3 region has 15 residues. Germline V lookup: CDR1 SGHRS, CDR2 YFSETQ. The CDR3 is CASSLDPGFGQPQHF. CDR3 sequence (DNA): TGCGCCAGCAGCTTGGATCCGGGGTTCGGTCAGCCCCAGCATTTT.

By sample share, this clone is medium-sized. The chain couples TRBV6-2 or TRBV6-3 to TRBJ1-1; D gene ambiguous. V was pared by 5 bases and J by 1 base, with 5 bases between. Germline CDR1 reads MNHEY; CDR2 reads SVGEGT. CDR3 length: 12 residues. CDR3 in DNA: TGTGCCAGCAGTCGCGGGAACACTGAAGCTTTCTTT. Its protein product is CASSRGNTEAFF.

The chain joins TRBV12-3 or TRBV12-4 to TRBJ2-3; the D gene is possibly TRBD1 (5 bases). This CDR3 is 12 amino acids long. V lost 3 bases and J lost 11, with 12 bases in between. This CDR3 reads CASSLHGQGQYF. CDR3 DNA: TGTGCCAGCAGTTTGCACGGCCAGGGGCAGTATTTT.

The chain employs TRBV7-9 and TRBJ1-1, with D tentatively TRBD1 (5 bases). Deletions cut 5 bases from V and 11 bases from J, with 15 bases between. Germline-derived CDR1 and CDR2 are SEHNR and FQNEAQ (reference sequence). This CDR3 is built from 12 residues. As DNA, the CDR3 is TGTGCCAGCAGCCTGCAGGGTATTGCGGCTTTCTTT. As protein: CASSLQGIAAFF.

The rearrangement uses TRBV20-1 and TRBJ2-7, with D maybe TRBD2 (6 bases). Germline CDR1 DFQATT, CDR2 SNEGSKA (reference sequence). Trimming stripped 3 bases from V and 2 bases from J, with 11 bases between. The CDR3 contains 13 residues. The CDR3 sequence: CSASTSFPYEQYF. CDR3 nucleotides: TGCAGTGCTAGTACTAGCTTTCCCTACGAGCAGTACTTC.

The rearrangement uses TRBV27 and TRBJ2-1; 7 bases map to TRBD1. Germline CDR1 MNHEY, CDR2 SMNVEV (reference sequence). Losses at the gene ends were 0 bases for V and 5 bases for J; bases not matched to a gene: 10. The CDR3 runs to 17 residues. The CDR3 DNA reads TGTGCCAGCAGTTTATCCGTCGACAGGGATGGAGACAATGAGCAGTTCTTC. It codes for CASSLSVDRDGDNEQFF.